This passage covers 28 T cell receptor beta chains from one sample sequenced in a study of cytomegalovirus exposure and HLA in healthy donors. Primers included in the PCR were 60 Vbeta and 13 Jbeta primers. Assay used: immunoSEQ multiplex PCR; TCRdb lists only in-frame clones, some missing. The table shows over 25,000 clones, with under 70% occurring only once. Sequences were obtained from PBMCs. All receptors come from a woman in her forties or fifties in good health and CMV-seronegative.

V and J are TRBV7-8 and TRBJ1-2; 7 nucleotides match TRBD1. J lost 7 bases, V lost 5 bases, and 10 bases had no gene match. The CDR3 runs 14 residues. Germline-derived CDR1 and CDR2 are SGHVS and FQNEAQ. The DNA for the CDR3 is TGTGCCAGCAGCCTTCGGACAGGCCGGAGTGGCTACACCTTC. It specifies CASSLRTGRSGYTF.

This chain joins TRBV14 and TRBJ2-2; no definite D call. CDR1 SGHDN and CDR2 FVKESK come from the germline V gene. This CDR3 has 16 amino acids. Deletions cut 0 bases from V and 1 base from J, with 9 bases between. CDR3 in DNA: TGTGCCAGCAGCCAAGATTCTCGGTTGAACACCGGGGAGCTGTTTTTT. Protein product: CASSQDSRLNTGELFF. The whole variable domain, remainder taken from reference TRBV14 and TRBJ2-2, is EAGVTQFPSHSVIEKGQTVTLRCDPISGHDNLYWYRRVMGKEIKFLLHFVKESKQDESGMPNNRFLAERTGGTYSTLKVQPAELEDSGVYFCASSQDSRLNTGELFFGEGSRLTVL.

This clone has a handful of counts. The chain combines TRBV6-5 with TRBJ1-4, with TRBD1 as a possible D gene (5 bases). The CDR3 runs to 12 residues. Between the trimmed V and J ends, which lost 10 bases and 7 bases, there was a span of 13 bases. Germline loops: CDR1 MNHEY, CDR2 SVGAGI. The CDR3 region is CATTRRGEKLFF. For the CDR3, the DNA is TGTGCCACAACCAGAAGGGGTGAAAAACTGTTTTTT.

V is TRBV29-1 and J is TRBJ2-3; a possible D gene is TRBD2 (5 bases). CDR1 and CDR2 (germline): SQVTM, ANQGSEA. This CDR3 is 12 amino acids long. The CDR3 region is CSAERGTDTQYF. The CDR3 nucleotides are TGCAGTGCCGAGAGGGGCACAGATACGCAGTATTTT.

This sequence joins TRBV4-1 and TRBJ2-7; 7 bases line up with TRBD2. J lost 1 base, V lost 0 bases, and 6 bases had no gene match. CDR3 size: 16 residues. Germline V gene data show CDR1 as MGHRA and CDR2 as YSYEKL. The DNA of the CDR3 is TGCGCCAGCAGCCAAGATCCAACCGGGGGGTCCTACGAGCAGTACTTC. Protein: CASSQDPTGGSYEQYF.

The V gene is TRBV9, the J gene TRBJ2-5, with 9 bases that match TRBD2. The CDR3 consists of 15 residues. The V segment lost 3 bases and the J segment 4 bases; nucleotides outside the gene matches: 7. Germline V gene sequence: CDR1 SGDLS, CDR2 YYNGEE. CDR3 sequence: CASSASAGGAETQYF. The DNA of the CDR3 is TGTGCCAGCAGCGCCTCGGCGGGGGGGGCAGAGACCCAGTACTTC.

V usage is TRBV6-5 and J usage is TRBJ2-1, with 7 bases identical to TRBD2. The CDR3 consists of 13 residues. V lost 6 bases and J lost 9; bases outside the gene matches: 8. Germline loops: CDR1 MNHEY, CDR2 SVGAGI. CDR3 bases: TGTGCCAGCAGAGCGGGGCCGACAGCTGAGCAGTTCTTC. Translation: CASRAGPTAEQFF.

DNA of the CDR3: TGCGCCAGCAGCCCGGGACAGGGCTACTACGAGCAGTACTTC. Translating it yields CASSPGQGYYEQYF. V is TRBV4-1 and J is TRBJ2-7; TRBD1 matches 9 bases. The junction had 4 bases not matched to a gene; V was cut back by 4 bases and J by 3 bases. Looked up from germline, CDR1 is MGHRA and CDR2 is YSYEKL. The CDR3 length is 14 residues.

The rearrangement joins TRBV5-1 to TRBJ1-2; perhaps TRBD1 as D (5 bases). Germline assignment: CDR1 SGHRS and CDR2 YFSETQ. V was pared by 6 bases and J by 4 bases, with 16 bases between. The CDR3 loop spans 14 amino acids. The CDR3, as DNA: TGCGCCAGCAAAACAGAAGGCGGGACCTATGGCTACACCTTC. It specifies CASKTEGGTYGYTF.

The chain uses TRBV4-1 and TRBJ1-2, with TRBD1 matching 11 bases. With 5 bases clipped from V and 4 bases from J, the junction kept 6 bases outside the gene matches. The germline gives CDR1 MGHRA, CDR2 YSYEKL. The CDR3 sequence is 15 residues long. CDR3 coding DNA: TGCGCCAGCAGCGACCGGGACAGGGGGAGCTATGGCTACACCTTC. Its translation: CASSDRDRGSYGYTF.

This chain joins TRBV7-9 and TRBJ1-6; TRBD1 agrees at 9 bases. This CDR3 is built from 14 residues. J was trimmed by 9 bases and V by 5 bases; bases with no gene match: 5. Germline CDR1 reads SEHNR; CDR2 reads FQNEAQ (reference sequence). The CDR3 is CASSPQGAVSPLHF. The CDR3 bases are TGTGCCAGCAGCCCACAGGGGGCTGTTTCACCCCTCCACTTT.

The rearrangement links TRBV28 to TRBJ1-1, with unresolved D. The CDR3 runs 13 residues. Trimming removed 6 bases at V and 2 bases at J, with 10 bases between. The germline gives CDR1 MDHEN, CDR2 SYDVKM. The CDR3 reads CASRSTANTEAFF. The DNA for the CDR3 is TGTGCCAGCAGGTCCACAGCAAACACTGAAGCTTTCTTT.

The J gene is TRBJ1-5, the V gene TRBV18; D not resolved. This CDR3 comprises 15 residues. CDR1 KGHSH and CDR2 LQKENI come from the germline V gene. The V and J ends lost 6 bases and 5 bases respectively, with 17 bases between them. CDR3 amino acids: CASSPRVLEDQPQHF. The CDR3 DNA reads as TGTGCCAGCTCCCCCCGGGTGTTGGAGGATCAGCCCCAGCATTTT.

V is TRBV2 and J is TRBJ1-5; D uncertain. Looked up from germline, CDR1 is SNHLY and CDR2 is FYNNEI. This CDR3 region has 14 residues. V was pared by 3 bases and J by 2 bases, with 8 bases between. CDR3 DNA sequence: TGTGCCAGCAGTGAGTCCCAGGGCAATCAGCCCCAGCATTTT. This sequence encodes CASSESQGNQPQHF. Using reference TRBV2 and TRBJ1-5 for the parts outside the CDR3, the full variable domain is EPEVTQTPSHQVTQMGQEVILRCVPISNHLYFYWYRQILGQKVEFLVSFYNNEISEKSEIFDDQFSVERPDGSNFTLKIRSTKLEDSAMYFCASSESQGNQPQHFGDGTRLSIL.

This clone was detected only a few times. J is TRBJ1-6 and V is TRBV12-5; TRBD1 might be the D (6 bases). Trimming left V 0 bases short and J 10 bases short, with 16 bases between. The CDR3 extends over 16 amino acids. CDR1 LGHNT and CDR2 FRNRAP come from the germline V gene. Here the CDR3 reads CASGLVLGAAVSPLHF. The CDR3 DNA reads as TGTGCTAGTGGTTTGGTATTGGGGGCCGCCGTCTCACCCCTCCACTTT.

This clone turned up a few times. The CDR3 region has the DNA TGTGCCAGCTACCTCAGTGGGACAGGAGGAGGCTACACCTTC. This encodes CASYLSGTGGGYTF. This chain joins TRBV6-5 and TRBJ1-2, with 8 bases lining up with TRBD1. The CDR3 consists of 14 residues. Trimming cost V 8 bases and J 8 bases; bases outside gene matches: 13. In germline, CDR1 is MNHEY, CDR2 SVGAGI.

This chain links TRBV5-1 with TRBJ2-5; 10 nucleotides align to TRBD1. The CDR3 is made up of 15 amino acids. V dropped 4 bases and J dropped 2; count of bases not matched to a gene: 5. From germline, CDR1 is SGHRS and CDR2 YFSETQ. The DNA of the CDR3 is TGCGCCAGCAGCCTGCGGACAGGGGGACAAGAGACCCAGTACTTC. This sequence encodes CASSLRTGGQETQYF.

This sequence joins TRBV19 and TRBJ1-1; 12 bases fit TRBD1. Trimming cost V 8 bases and J 3 bases; bases outside gene matches: 7. Germline V CDR1 and CDR2: LNHDA, SQIVND (reference sequence). CDR3 length: 15 residues. As DNA, the CDR3 is TGTGCCAGTCGGGACAGGGGGCGATCGGACACTGAAGCTTTCTTT. Translating it yields CASRDRGRSDTEAFF.

The rearrangement uses TRBV5-4 and TRBJ2-3; D gene ambiguous. CDR3 size: 12 residues. Germline-derived CDR1 and CDR2 are SGHNT and YYREEE (reference sequence). Deletions cut 4 bases from V and 2 bases from J, with 5 bases between. CDR3 sequence (DNA): TGTGCCAGCAGCCCCAACACAGATACGCAGTATTTT. Amino acid sequence: CASSPNTDTQYF.

This clone has just one count. This chain uses TRBV5-1 with TRBJ1-1, with D possibly TRBD1 on 5 matching bases. The CDR3 has 15 amino acids. Germline V gene sequence: CDR1 SGHRS, CDR2 YFSETQ. V lost 0 bases, J lost 4 bases, and 13 bases lay in between. CDR3 nucleotides: TGCGCCAGCAGCTTGGAGGGCGTAAGGGGCACTGAAGCTTTCTTT. This sequence encodes CASSLEGVRGTEAFF.

This clone was seen only a few times. The chain is built from TRBV5-1 and TRBJ1-1; D unclear. Germline loops: CDR1 SGHRS, CDR2 YFSETQ. The V and J ends lost 0 bases and 0 bases respectively, with 9 bases between them. The CDR3 sequence is 15 residues long. DNA for the CDR3: TGCGCCAGCAGCTTGGCAAGCGCGATGAACACTGAAGCTTTCTTT. Protein product: CASSLASAMNTEAFF. The whole variable domain, remainder taken from reference TRBV5-1 and TRBJ1-1, is KAGVTQTPRYLIKTRGQQVTLSCSPISGHRSVSWYQQTPGQGLQFLFEYFSETQRNKGNFPGRFSGRQFSNSRSEMNVSTLELGDSALYLCASSLASAMNTEAFFGQGTRLTVV.

The chain links TRBV6-5 to TRBJ1-5, with D possibly TRBD1 on 6 matching bases. V lost 2 bases and J 9 bases, leaving 14 bases between the germline ends. CDR1 is MNHEY and CDR2 is SVGAGI in the germline V gene. This CDR3 is built from 14 residues. The CDR3: CASSYDQGIGPQHF. CDR3 sequence (DNA): TGTGCCAGCAGTTACGACCAGGGGATCGGGCCCCAGCATTTT.

V is TRBV27 and J is TRBJ2-1; 9 bases line up with TRBD1. The CDR3 contains 14 residues. Trimming cost V 4 bases and J 5 bases; bases outside gene matches: 3. CDR1 and CDR2 (germline): MNHEY, SMNVEV (reference sequence). The CDR3 nucleotides are TGTGCCAGCAGTTCGGGACAGGGCCACAATGAGCAGTTCTTC. As protein: CASSSGQGHNEQFF.

The rearrangement joins TRBV25-1 to TRBJ2-6; unclear D gene. Per germline, CDR1 MGHDK and CDR2 SYGVNS. The germline V and J ends were trimmed by 4 bases and 8 bases, with 6 bases remaining between them. The CDR3 totals 12 residues. CDR3 loop: CASSGPSNVLTF. In DNA form, the CDR3 reads TGTGCCAGCAGTGGTCCCTCCAACGTCCTGACTTTC.

The chain joins TRBV28 to TRBJ2-3, with TRBD2 matching 12 bases. Germline trimming cut 6 bases from V and 14 bases from J; bases unmatched to any gene: 6. Per the germline V gene, CDR1 is MDHEN and CDR2 is SYDVKM. This CDR3 spans 12 amino acids. The CDR3 protein is CASRSSGRAPYF. The CDR3 coding sequence is TGTGCCAGCAGGTCTAGCGGGAGGGCCCCGTATTTT.

This rearrangement joins TRBV29-1 to TRBJ2-7, with TRBD1 identical over 7 bases. The CDR3 sequence is 13 residues long. Germline loops: CDR1 SQVTM, CDR2 ANQGSEA. The V segment lost 5 bases and the J segment 0 bases; nucleotides outside the gene matches: 4. CDR3 nucleotides: TGCAGCGTTAACCGGGACAGCTCCTACGAGCAGTACTTC. Protein product: CSVNRDSSYEQYF.

The genes are TRBV19 and TRBJ2-7; 7 nucleotides line up with TRBD1. Germline V gene lookup returns CDR1 LNHDA and CDR2 SQIVND (reference sequence). The ends lost 4 bases at V and 3 bases at J; junction bases unmatched: 9. The CDR3 has 15 residues. CDR3 residues: CASSTRQGLLYEQYF. The CDR3 DNA follows: TGTGCCAGTAGTACCCGACAGGGCCTTCTCTACGAGCAGTACTTC.

This clone has only a few counts. The chain links TRBV6-5 to TRBJ1-1, with D tentatively TRBD1 (5 bases). This CDR3 contains 12 residues. Germline CDR1 reads MNHEY; CDR2 reads SVGAGI. The germline V and J ends were trimmed by 6 bases and 9 bases, with 14 bases remaining between them. CDR3 sequence: CASSIGVGKAFF. The DNA of the CDR3 is TGTGCCAGCAGCATAGGGGTGGGTAAAGCTTTCTTT.